A selection of T cell receptor beta chains follows, all from one sample in a study of human T cells and chemical hapten exposure. Via MiXCR, TCRdb re-called the RACE reads, giving one row per CDR3 protein. The sample lists around 200,000 distinct CDR3 sequences, more than 25% occurring once. The sample in question was whole blood, obtained in connection with sensitization to the hapten diphenylcyclopropenone (DPC). The receptors come from a woman aged 30 to 39 with alopecia areata. Some clones in this sample may be carry-over from other donors' samples. Both conserved end residues are part of each CDR3. Expanded clones are given a class, and other clones once, few, many or no size at all.

TRBJ2-2,TRBV11-2,few,CASSFTGNTGELFF
TRBJ1-2,TRBV6-6,.,CASSYSEGNYGYTF
TRBJ2-1,TRBV9,.,CASSDLVNNEQFF
TRBJ2-7,TRBV28,.,CASSPGQNRYEQYF
TRBJ2-7,TRBV19,many,CASSIDPAGVEQYF
TRBJ1-2,TRBV6-2/TRBV6-3,few,CASSPGRIYGYTF
TRBJ1-2,TRBV25-1,.,CASSGLRGREVGYTF
TRBJ1-2,TRBV18,once,CASSSWDKANYGYTF
TRBJ2-2,TRBV3-1,many,CASGMRSNTGELFF
TRBJ1-5,TRBV28,few,CASSYTGGSGNQPQHF
TRBJ2-7,TRBV28,.,CASAGDSYEQYF
TRBJ1-1,TRBV6-5,few,CASSYSGRGNTEAFF
TRBJ2-5,TRBV6-6,.,CASSYQGAMETQYF
TRBJ2-3,TRBV28,.,CASSPGTDTDTQYF
TRBJ2-1,TRBV2,.,CASKAGMNEQFF
TRBJ1-5,TRBV12-2,many,CASPLEREGGSQPQHF
TRBJ2-4,TRBV4-1,many,CASSQGPTNIQYF
TRBJ2-3,TRBV6-5,.,CASISSTDTQYF
TRBJ1-6,TRBV19,once,CASSIVRDYNSPLYF
TRBJ2-5,TRBV11-2,.,CASSPGATSGEETQYF
TRBJ2-7,TRBV28,.,CASSRGAYEQYF
TRBJ2-1,TRBV4-1,.,CASSQGGSGKFNEQFF
TRBJ1-1,TRBV28,few,CASNTGGTEAFF
TRBJ1-4,TRBV5-5,.,CASSLGQGSGKLFF
TRBJ2-5,TRBV11-1,few,CASSFSGGSQETQYF
TRBJ2-1,TRBV5-1,few,CASSMAGPTYNEQFF
TRBJ1-5,TRBV20-1,.,CSASSGQGFNQPQNF
TRBJ2-2,TRBV11-2,few,CASPSRGQVHTGELFF
TRBJ1-6,TRBV6-4,few,CASSESWDSPLHF
TRBJ2-3,TRBV27,.,CASSWQATDTQYF
TRBJ1-1,TRBV6-5,.,CASSPRAGRTEAFF
TRBJ1-2,TRBV20-1,.,CSARERAGPSGYGYTF
TRBJ2-7,TRBV6-5,.,CASSYSRSKEYEQYF
TRBJ2-1,TRBV2,few,CASSAQNNEQFF
TRBJ2-1,TRBV5-1,few,CASSISGDSYNEQFF
TRBJ2-2,TRBV5-1,.,CASSGGRPGELFF
TRBJ2-7,TRBV28,many,CASSTQRLVTYF
TRBJ1-5,TRBV10-3,few,CAISGSGQGQPQHF
TRBJ2-2,TRBV20-1,many,CSAATGNTGELFF
TRBJ2-1,TRBV5-6,few,CASSLISGGQFF
TRBJ1-5,TRBV7-2,few,CASSLGTVRNQPQHF
TRBJ1-3,TRBV4-3,.,CASSQDLGNTIYF
TRBJ1-2,TRBV4-1,medium-sized,CASSQTDRDHGYTF
TRBJ2-3,TRBV6-2/TRBV6-3,many,CASRFTDAQYF
TRBJ1-2,TRBV6-1,once,CASSAQGDRAGYTF
TRBJ1-1,TRBV5-1,few,CASSLDQGEGNTEAFF
TRBJ1-1,TRBV7-8,.,CASSKDRDTEAFF
TRBJ1-6,TRBV27,.,CASSLMQNSPLHF
TRBJ2-5,TRBV7-2,.,CASTSSVTGGIETQYF
TRBJ2-1,TRBV4-1,.,CASSQAVDRGENEQFF
TRBJ2-7,TRBV27,.,CASSSLPPYEQYF
TRBJ1-5,TRBV12-3/TRBV12-4,few,CASKGMGVVHQPQHF
TRBJ1-2,TRBV6-5,once,CASSGAGTGEYGYTF
TRBJ2-3,TRBV5-1,few,CASSSGLAGAPDTQYF
TRBJ1-2,TRBV28,.,CASSLGFAAHGYTF
TRBJ2-7,TRBV20-1,.,CSARDRTGGIYEQYF
TRBJ1-1,TRBV14,.,CASSHQENTEAFF
TRBJ2-2,TRBV7-2,.,CASNRGDTGELFF